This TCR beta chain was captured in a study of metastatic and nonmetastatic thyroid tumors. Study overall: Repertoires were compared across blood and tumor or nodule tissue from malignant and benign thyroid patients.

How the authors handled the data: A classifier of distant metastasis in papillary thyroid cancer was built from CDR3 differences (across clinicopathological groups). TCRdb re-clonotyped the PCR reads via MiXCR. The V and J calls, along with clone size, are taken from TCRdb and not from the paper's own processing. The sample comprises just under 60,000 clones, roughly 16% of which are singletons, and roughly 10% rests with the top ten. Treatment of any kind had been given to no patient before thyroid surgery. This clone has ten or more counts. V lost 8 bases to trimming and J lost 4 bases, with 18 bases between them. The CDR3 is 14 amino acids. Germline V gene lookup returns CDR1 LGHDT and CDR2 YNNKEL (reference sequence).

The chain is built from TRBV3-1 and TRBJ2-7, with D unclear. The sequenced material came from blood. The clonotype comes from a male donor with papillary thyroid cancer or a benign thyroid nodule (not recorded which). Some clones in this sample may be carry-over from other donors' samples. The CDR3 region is CASCNRRSKYEQYV. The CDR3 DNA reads TGTGCCAGCTGCAATCGGCGGTCAAAATACGAGCAGTACGTC.